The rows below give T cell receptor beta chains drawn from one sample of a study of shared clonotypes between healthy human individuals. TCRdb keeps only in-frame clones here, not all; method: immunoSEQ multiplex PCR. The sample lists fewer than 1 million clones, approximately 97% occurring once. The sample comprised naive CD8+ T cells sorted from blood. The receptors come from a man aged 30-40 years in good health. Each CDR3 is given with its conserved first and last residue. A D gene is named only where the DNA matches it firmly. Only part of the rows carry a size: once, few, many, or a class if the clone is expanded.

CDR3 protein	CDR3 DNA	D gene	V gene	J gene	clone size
CASSLTGGSSEQYF	TGTGCCAGCAGCCTAACAGGGGGTTCAAGCGAGCAGTACTTC	TRBD1	TRBV7-9	TRBJ2-7	once
CASSELGQQLNGELFF	TGTGCCAGCAGTGAACTGGGACAGCAACTTAACGGGGAGCTGTTTTTT	TRBD1	TRBV2	TRBJ2-2	.
CASSLGTGYEQYF	TGTGCCAGCAGCTTAGGAACCGGCTACGAGCAGTACTTC	.	TRBV7-2	TRBJ2-7	.
CSVGGQGATGYTF	TGCAGCGTTGGGGGTCAGGGGGCGACTGGCTACACCTTC	TRBD1	TRBV29-1	TRBJ1-2	once
CASSYPRDEQYF	TGTGCCAGCAGCTACCCTAGGGACGAGCAGTACTTC	.	TRBV11-2	TRBJ2-7	.
CASSSAYEQYF	TGTGCCAGCAGTTCAGCCTACGAGCAGTACTTC	.	TRBV27	TRBJ2-7	.
CATSRTTSGSTDTQYF	TGTGCCACCAGCAGAACAACTAGCGGGAGCACAGATACGCAGTATTTT	TRBD2	TRBV15	TRBJ2-3	.
CASSHQLGLNEQYF	TGTGCCAGCAGCCATCAGTTGGGGTTGAACGAGCAGTACTTC	.	TRBV13	TRBJ2-7	.
CASSQRLAGDGRETQYF	TGTGCCAGCAGCCAAAGGCTAGCGGGAGATGGGCGAGAGACCCAGTACTTC	TRBD2	TRBV14	TRBJ2-5	.
CASSLGGSAPDTQYF	TGTGCCAGCAGCTTAGGTGGTAGCGCCCCAGATACGCAGTATTTT	.	TRBV7-9	TRBJ2-3	.
CASSPGTVNNEQFF	TGTGCCAGCAGCCCGGGGACGGTCAACAATGAGCAGTTCTTC	.	TRBV7-8	TRBJ2-1	.
CASRGFGADTQYF	TGTGCCAGCAGAGGGTTTGGTGCAGATACGCAGTATTTT	.	TRBV6-5	TRBJ2-3	.
CASSPPPGTGEQYF	TGTGCCAGCTCACCACCGCCTGGGACGGGTGAGCAGTACTTC	.	TRBV18	TRBJ2-7	.
CASRTGPEQYF	TGTGCCAGCCGTACGGGACCCGAGCAGTACTTC	.	TRBV6-5	TRBJ2-7	.
CASRHTAGIYEQYF	TGTGCCAGCAGGCATACAGCCGGGATCTACGAGCAGTACTTC	.	TRBV7-9	TRBJ2-7	.